Listed below are T cell receptor beta chains from one sample, sequenced in a study of memory CD8 T cells in hepatitis C reinfection. Profiling relied on immunoSEQ multiplex PCR, and the TCRdb table lists in-frame clones only, not all of them. Seen here are 40,000 to 60,000 clones, roughly nine tenths observed once, and the top ten hold approximately 1%. Material for sequencing was naive CD8+ T cells sorted from blood. The receptors derive from a man younger than 35 with hepatitis C virus infection. Each CDR3 is given with its conserved first and last residue. The D gene is left open where the match is weak. The listing skips clone size in some rows; elsewhere it reads once, few, many or a size class.

v_gene: TRBV13; d_gene: .; j_gene: TRBJ2-5; abundance: .; CDR3aa: CASSLVQETQYF; CDR3nt: TGTGCCAGCAGCTTAGTTCAGGAGACCCAGTACTTC
v_gene: TRBV4-1; d_gene: .; j_gene: TRBJ2-7; abundance: .; CDR3aa: CASSPTYRINPSYEQYF; CDR3nt: TGCGCCAGCAGCCCGACTTACCGGATAAATCCCTCCTACGAGCAGTACTTC
v_gene: TRBV27; d_gene: .; j_gene: TRBJ2-7; abundance: .; CDR3aa: CASSLFGGLHYEQYF; CDR3nt: TGTGCCAGCAGTTTGTTCGGCGGGCTCCACTACGAGCAGTACTTC
v_gene: TRBV11-2; d_gene: TRBD1; j_gene: TRBJ1-2; abundance: .; CDR3aa: CASSSPAGQGYYGYTF; CDR3nt: TGTGCCAGCAGCTCCCCCGCGGGACAGGGGTACTATGGCTACACCTTC
v_gene: TRBV4-2; d_gene: TRBD2; j_gene: TRBJ2-1; abundance: .; CDR3aa: CASSQLAGAGNEQFF; CDR3nt: TGTGCCAGCAGCCAACTAGCGGGAGCCGGCAATGAGCAGTTCTTC
v_gene: TRBV5-4; d_gene: TRBD1; j_gene: TRBJ2-7; abundance: .; CDR3aa: CASSLDRGPTEQYF; CDR3nt: TGTGCCAGCAGCTTGGACAGGGGGCCTACCGAGCAGTACTTC
v_gene: TRBV12-1; d_gene: .; j_gene: TRBJ1-1; abundance: .; CDR3aa: CASSFAQPGRRARGTEAFF; CDR3nt: TGTGCCAGCAGCTTTGCGCAGCCAGGACGGAGGGCTCGAGGCACTGAAGCTTTCTTT
v_gene: TRBV27; d_gene: TRBD2; j_gene: TRBJ2-1; abundance: .; CDR3aa: CASSPSGGPVNEQFF; CDR3nt: TGTGCCAGCAGCCCCTCGGGGGGGCCCGTCAATGAGCAGTTCTTC
v_gene: TRBV9; d_gene: TRBD2; j_gene: TRBJ2-1; abundance: .; CDR3aa: CASSVGTSGLSYNEQFF; CDR3nt: TGTGCCAGCAGCGTGGGGACTAGCGGACTCTCCTACAATGAGCAGTTCTTC
v_gene: TRBV7-2; d_gene: .; j_gene: TRBJ2-7; abundance: .; CDR3aa: CASSPVSSSYEQYF; CDR3nt: TGTGCCAGCAGCCCCGTTAGCAGCTCCTACGAGCAGTACTTC
v_gene: TRBV6-5; d_gene: .; j_gene: TRBJ2-5; abundance: once; CDR3aa: CASNGPLQETQYF; CDR3nt: TGTGCCAGCAATGGGCCCCTCCAAGAGACCCAGTACTTC
v_gene: TRBV7-2; d_gene: .; j_gene: TRBJ1-1; abundance: .; CDR3aa: CASSRSRVGGTEAFF; CDR3nt: TGTGCCAGCAGCCGCAGCAGGGTGGGGGGCACTGAAGCTTTCTTT
v_gene: TRBV6-6; d_gene: .; j_gene: TRBJ2-2; abundance: .; CDR3aa: CASSYILGATGELFF; CDR3nt: TGTGCCAGCAGTTACATTCTGGGGGCCACCGGGGAGCTGTTTTTT
v_gene: TRBV5-4; d_gene: TRBD2; j_gene: TRBJ2-7; abundance: .; CDR3aa: CASSIVISGSYEQYF; CDR3nt: TGTGCCAGCAGTATTGTTATTAGCGGGAGTTACGAGCAGTACTTC
v_gene: TRBV18; d_gene: TRBD1; j_gene: TRBJ2-4; abundance: .; CDR3aa: CASSPSPGQGSNIQYF; CDR3nt: TGTGCCAGCTCACCATCTCCGGGACAGGGATCCAACATTCAGTACTTC
v_gene: TRBV4-1; d_gene: TRBD1; j_gene: TRBJ2-1; abundance: .; CDR3aa: CASSLAHRGQDNEQFF; CDR3nt: TGCGCCAGCAGCCTAGCCCACAGGGGTCAGGACAATGAGCAGTTCTTC
v_gene: TRBV11-3; d_gene: .; j_gene: TRBJ2-7; abundance: .; CDR3aa: CASSLVPGYEQYF; CDR3nt: TGTGCCAGCAGCTTAGTACCAGGGTACGAGCAGTACTTC
v_gene: TRBV7-9; d_gene: TRBD2; j_gene: TRBJ2-2; abundance: .; CDR3aa: CASSLTSGRLGGELFF; CDR3nt: TGTGCCAGCAGCTTGACTAGCGGGAGACTAGGTGGGGAGCTGTTTTTT
v_gene: TRBV4-3; d_gene: .; j_gene: TRBJ1-2; abundance: few; CDR3aa: CASSQDSGRAYGYTF; CDR3nt: TGCGCCAGCAGCCAAGATTCAGGGCGAGCCTATGGCTACACCTTC
v_gene: TRBV10-2; d_gene: .; j_gene: TRBJ1-5; abundance: .; CDR3aa: CASTGGYSNQPQHF; CDR3nt: TGCGCCAGCACGGGGGGTTATAGCAATCAGCCCCAGCATTTT
v_gene: TRBV28; d_gene: .; j_gene: TRBJ2-7; abundance: .; CDR3aa: CASGESYEQYF; CDR3nt: TGTGCCAGCGGAGAATCCTACGAGCAGTACTTC
v_gene: TRBV5-1; d_gene: .; j_gene: TRBJ1-3; abundance: .; CDR3aa: CASSVNRDTHSGNTIYF; CDR3nt: TGCGCCAGCAGCGTAAACCGGGACACGCACTCTGGAAACACCATATATTTT
v_gene: TRBV28; d_gene: .; j_gene: TRBJ2-7; abundance: once; CDR3aa: CASSSKTGYHEQYF; CDR3nt: TGTGCCAGCAGCTCTAAAACAGGGTACCACGAGCAGTACTTC
v_gene: TRBV7-8; d_gene: .; j_gene: TRBJ2-1; abundance: .; CDR3aa: CASSPDYNSYNEQFF; CDR3nt: TGTGCCAGCAGCCCCGACTACAATTCCTACAATGAGCAGTTCTTC
v_gene: TRBV14; d_gene: TRBD2; j_gene: TRBJ2-1; abundance: .; CDR3aa: CASSQESFVTSGRGNEQFF; CDR3nt: TGTGCCAGCAGCCAAGAATCATTCGTGACTAGCGGGAGGGGGAATGAGCAGTTCTTC
v_gene: TRBV18; d_gene: TRBD2; j_gene: TRBJ2-1; abundance: .; CDR3aa: CASSPSREGNEQFF; CDR3nt: TGTGCCAGCTCACCCTCGAGGGAGGGTAATGAGCAGTTCTTC
v_gene: TRBV4-3; d_gene: .; j_gene: TRBJ2-1; abundance: .; CDR3aa: CASSQPTGEQFF; CDR3nt: TGCGCCAGCAGCCAACCGACTGGTGAGCAGTTCTTC
v_gene: TRBV19; d_gene: .; j_gene: TRBJ2-1; abundance: .; CDR3aa: CASKAGYNEQFF; CDR3nt: TGTGCCAGTAAGGCAGGGTACAATGAGCAGTTCTTC
v_gene: TRBV20-1; d_gene: .; j_gene: TRBJ2-1; abundance: .; CDR3aa: CSAGAGNEQFF; CDR3nt: TGCAGTGCTGGGGCAGGCAATGAGCAGTTCTTC
v_gene: TRBV21-1; d_gene: .; j_gene: TRBJ2-1; abundance: .; CDR3aa: CASSKGSYNEQFF; CDR3nt: TGTGCCAGCAGCAAGGGCAGCTACAATGAGCAGTTCTTC
v_gene: TRBV9; d_gene: TRBD2; j_gene: TRBJ2-1; abundance: .; CDR3aa: CASSVSGTSVNEQFF; CDR3nt: TGTGCCAGCAGCGTAAGTGGGACTAGCGTAAATGAGCAGTTCTTC
v_gene: TRBV13; d_gene: TRBD2; j_gene: TRBJ2-7; abundance: .; CDR3aa: CASSSRLASYEQYF; CDR3nt: TGTGCCAGCAGCTCCCGACTAGCGTCCTACGAGCAGTACTTC
v_gene: TRBV19; d_gene: .; j_gene: TRBJ1-5; abundance: once; CDR3aa: CASSMEAWQPQHF; CDR3nt: TGTGCCAGTAGTATGGAGGCGTGGCAGCCCCAGCATTTT
v_gene: TRBV27; d_gene: TRBD1; j_gene: TRBJ2-1; abundance: .; CDR3aa: CASSFGTGTANEQFF; CDR3nt: TGTGCCAGCAGTTTTGGGACAGGGACCGCTAATGAGCAGTTCTTC
v_gene: TRBV28; d_gene: .; j_gene: TRBJ1-5; abundance: .; CDR3aa: CASSSPPQRRVGNQPQHF; CDR3nt: TGTGCCAGCAGTTCCCCCCCGCAGAGGAGGGTAGGCAATCAGCCCCAGCATTTT
v_gene: TRBV2; d_gene: TRBD1; j_gene: TRBJ2-7; abundance: .; CDR3aa: CASSEEDRGREQYF; CDR3nt: TGTGCCAGCAGTGAAGAGGACAGGGGTCGCGAGCAGTACTTC
v_gene: TRBV19; d_gene: TRBD1; j_gene: TRBJ1-5; abundance: .; CDR3aa: CATSDRGPSNQPQHF; CDR3nt: TGTGCCACCTCGGACAGGGGGCCGAGCAATCAGCCCCAGCATTTT